This TCR beta chain was captured by sequencing in a study of long-term antiretroviral therapy in people with HIV. Study-level points and caveats: Repertoires from HIV showed CDR3 length ranges narrower than those of controls.

With V trimmed by 1 base and J by 0 bases, 11 bases remained unmatched. The germline CDR1 and CDR2 sequences are LGHNA and YNFKEQ. The CDR3 totals 18 residues. Every donor contributed at least one pre-ART and at least two post-ART PBMC samples. Cryopreserved PBMC, at roughly 0.85-11 million per sample, were present before DNA extraction. Details on this clone: Its matching antigen is unknown.

The assay used was immunoSEQ (version v3.0), run at survey level. Repertoires were generated with immunoSEQ multiplex PCR, while TCRdb's copy carries only in-frame clones and drops some. The table includes 30,000 to 40,000 clones, 83% detected once. J is TRBJ2-5 and V is TRBV4-2; 7 bases agree with TRBD2. The sequences come from unsorted PBMCs, collected 0.4 years before starting antiretroviral therapy. The TCR sequence derives from a man between 18 and 29 years old with HIV. The chain's CDR3 is CASSQAGLVGGYQETQYF. CDR3 nucleotides: TGTGCCAGCAGCCAAGCCGGACTAGTGGGGGGGTACCAAGAGACCCAGTACTTC.